This T cell receptor (beta chain) was recovered during a study of T-cell reconstitution after alpha-beta-depleted transplantation in children. This clonotype showed up just a few times. Its cognate antigen is unknown. Germline CDR1 DFQATT, CDR2 SNEGSKA (reference sequence). The CDR3 extends over 12 amino acids. The TCRbeta library incorporated unique molecular identifiers. TCRdb ran MiXCR on the PCR reads and lists one entry per CDR3 protein. The data show approximately 800,000 distinct CDR3 sequences, less than 20% seen once. Regarding the study as a whole: When one year had passed after transplant, most T-cell counts and diversity came from newly produced T cells. Alpha-beta T cells present about two months after transplant were reported to originate from several hundred expanded graft clones.

The rearrangement joins TRBV20-1 to TRBJ1-1, with TRBD1 identical over 7 bases. This clonotype originated in a male patient younger than 18 who had a stem cell transplant for acute lymphoblastic leukemia, so the T cells may come from the graft donor. The material was PBMCs, mostly from graft donor cells, obtained 360 days after TCRalphabeta/CD19-depleted stem cell transplant. The CDR3 DNA sequence: TGCAGGCGGAGGGGGCAGAACACTGAAGCTTTCTTT. It encodes CRRRGQNTEAFF.